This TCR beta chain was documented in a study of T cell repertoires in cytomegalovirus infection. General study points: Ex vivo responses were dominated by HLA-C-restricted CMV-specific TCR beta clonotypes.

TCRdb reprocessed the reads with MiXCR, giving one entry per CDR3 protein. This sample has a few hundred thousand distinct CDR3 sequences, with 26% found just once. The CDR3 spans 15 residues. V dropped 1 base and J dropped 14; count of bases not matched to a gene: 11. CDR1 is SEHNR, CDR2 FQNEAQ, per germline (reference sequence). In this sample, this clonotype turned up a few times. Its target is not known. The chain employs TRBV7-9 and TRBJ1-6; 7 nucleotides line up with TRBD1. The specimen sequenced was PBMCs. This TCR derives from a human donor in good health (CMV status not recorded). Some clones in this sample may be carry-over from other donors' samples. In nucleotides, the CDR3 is TGTGCCAGCAGCTTAGGACAGGGACGATCGGGCACCCTCCACTTT. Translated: CASSLGQGRSGTLHF.